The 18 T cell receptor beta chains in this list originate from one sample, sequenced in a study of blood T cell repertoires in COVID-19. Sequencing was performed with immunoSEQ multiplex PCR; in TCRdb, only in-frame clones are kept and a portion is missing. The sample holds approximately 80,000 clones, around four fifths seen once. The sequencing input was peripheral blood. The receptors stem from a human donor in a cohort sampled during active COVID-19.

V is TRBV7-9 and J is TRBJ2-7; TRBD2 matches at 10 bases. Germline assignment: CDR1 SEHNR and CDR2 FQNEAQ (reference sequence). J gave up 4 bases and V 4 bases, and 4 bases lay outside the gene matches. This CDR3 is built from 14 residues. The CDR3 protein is CASSSSGGPYEQYF. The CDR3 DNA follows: TGTGCCAGCAGCTCTAGCGGGGGCCCTTACGAGCAGTACTTC.

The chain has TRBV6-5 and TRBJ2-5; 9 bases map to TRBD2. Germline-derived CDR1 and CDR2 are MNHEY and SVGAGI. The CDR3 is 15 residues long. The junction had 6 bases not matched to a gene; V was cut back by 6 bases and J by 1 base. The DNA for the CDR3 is TGTGCCAGCAGATCAGCGGGGGGTCCCCAAGAGACCCAGTACTTC. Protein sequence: CASRSAGGPQETQYF.

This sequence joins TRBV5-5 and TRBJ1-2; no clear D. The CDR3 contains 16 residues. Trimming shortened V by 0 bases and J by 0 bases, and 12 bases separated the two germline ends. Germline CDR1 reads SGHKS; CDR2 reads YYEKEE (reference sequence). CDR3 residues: CASSLDSIVANYGYTF. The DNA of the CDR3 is TGTGCCAGCAGCTTGGACAGCATCGTAGCTAACTATGGCTACACCTTC.

The CDR3 sequence is CASSSRPGTVNTEAFF. The CDR3 nucleotides are TGTGCCAGCAGTTCCCGGCCGGGGACAGTGAACACTGAAGCTTTCTTT. J is TRBJ1-1 and V is TRBV28, with 7 bases fitting TRBD1. This CDR3 comprises 16 residues. Germline lookup yields CDR1 MDHEN and CDR2 SYDVKM. The trim removed 4 bases at V and 0 bases at J, leaving 8 bases unmatched. Full variable domain (remainder filled in from reference TRBV28 and TRBJ1-1): DVKVTQSSRYLVKRTGEKVFLECVQDMDHENMFWYRQDPGLGLRLIYFSYDVKMKEKGDIPEGYSVSREKKERFSLILESASTNQTSMYLCASSSRPGTVNTEAFFGQGTRLTVV.

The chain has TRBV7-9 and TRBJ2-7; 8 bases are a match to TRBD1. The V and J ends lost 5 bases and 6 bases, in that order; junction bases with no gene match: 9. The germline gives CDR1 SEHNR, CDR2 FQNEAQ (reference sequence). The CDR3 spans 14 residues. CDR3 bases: TGTGCCAGCAGCCCGCGGACAGGGTTTGGCGAGCAGTACTTC. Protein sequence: CASSPRTGFGEQYF.

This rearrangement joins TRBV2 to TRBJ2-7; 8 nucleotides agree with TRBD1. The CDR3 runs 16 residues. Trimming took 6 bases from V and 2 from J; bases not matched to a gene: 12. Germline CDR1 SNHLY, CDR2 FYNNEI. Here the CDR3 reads CASRKKPGQEAYEQYF. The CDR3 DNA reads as TGTGCCAGCAGAAAAAAACCGGGACAGGAAGCCTACGAGCAGTACTTC.

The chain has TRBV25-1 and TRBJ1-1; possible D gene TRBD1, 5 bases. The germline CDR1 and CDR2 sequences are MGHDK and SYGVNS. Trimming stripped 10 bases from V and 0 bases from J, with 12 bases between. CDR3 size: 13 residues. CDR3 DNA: TGTGCCACCCAGGGACTTGTGAACACTGAAGCTTTCTTT. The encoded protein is CATQGLVNTEAFF.

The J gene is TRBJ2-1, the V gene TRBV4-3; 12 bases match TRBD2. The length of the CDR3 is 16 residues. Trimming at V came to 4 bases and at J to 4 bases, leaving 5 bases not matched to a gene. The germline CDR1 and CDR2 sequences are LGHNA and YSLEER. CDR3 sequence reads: CASSRRLAGEYNEQFF. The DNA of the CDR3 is TGCGCCAGCAGCCGACGACTAGCGGGGGAATACAATGAGCAGTTCTTC.

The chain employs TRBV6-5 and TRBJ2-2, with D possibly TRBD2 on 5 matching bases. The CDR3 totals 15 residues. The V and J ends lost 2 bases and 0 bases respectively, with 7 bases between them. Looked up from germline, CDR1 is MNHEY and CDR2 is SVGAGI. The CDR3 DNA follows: TGTGCCAGCAGTTACCGGGGAACGAACACCGGGGAGCTGTTTTTT. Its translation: CASSYRGTNTGELFF.

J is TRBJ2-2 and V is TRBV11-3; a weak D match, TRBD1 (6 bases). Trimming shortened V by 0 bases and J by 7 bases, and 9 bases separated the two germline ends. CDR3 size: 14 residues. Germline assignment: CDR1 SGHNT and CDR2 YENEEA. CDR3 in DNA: TGTGCCAGCAGCTTAGACAGGGGAAACGGGGAGCTGTTTTTT. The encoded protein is CASSLDRGNGELFF. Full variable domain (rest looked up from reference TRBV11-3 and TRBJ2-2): EAGVVQSPRYKIIEKKQPVAFWCNPISGHNTLYWYLQNLGQGPELLIRYENEEAVDDSQLPKDRFSAERLKGVDSTLKIQPAELGDSAVYLCASSLDRGNGELFFGEGSRLTVL.

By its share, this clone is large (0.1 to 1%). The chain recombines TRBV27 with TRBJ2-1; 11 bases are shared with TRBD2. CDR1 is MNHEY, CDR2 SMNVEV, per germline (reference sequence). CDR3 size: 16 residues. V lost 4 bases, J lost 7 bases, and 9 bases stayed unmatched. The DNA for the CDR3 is TGTGCCAGCAGTTCGGGTCGACTAGCGGGGTGGAATGAGCAGTTCTTC. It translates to CASSSGRLAGWNEQFF.

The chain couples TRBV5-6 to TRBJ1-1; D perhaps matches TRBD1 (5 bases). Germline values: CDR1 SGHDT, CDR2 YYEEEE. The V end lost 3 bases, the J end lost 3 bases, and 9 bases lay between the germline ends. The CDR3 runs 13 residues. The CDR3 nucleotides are TGTGCCAGCAGCTGGGGGGTATACACTGAAGCTTTCTTT. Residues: CASSWGVYTEAFF.

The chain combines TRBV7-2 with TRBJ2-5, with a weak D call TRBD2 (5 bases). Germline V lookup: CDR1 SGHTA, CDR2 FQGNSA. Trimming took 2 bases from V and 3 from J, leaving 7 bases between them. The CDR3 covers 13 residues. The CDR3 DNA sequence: TGTGCCAGCAGCTTACTGAGGGAAGAGACCCAGTACTTC. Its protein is CASSLLREETQYF.

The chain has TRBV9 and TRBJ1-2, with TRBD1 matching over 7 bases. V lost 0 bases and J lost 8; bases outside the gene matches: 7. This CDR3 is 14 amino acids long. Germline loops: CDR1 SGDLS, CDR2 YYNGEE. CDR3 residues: CASSVARQGGGYTF. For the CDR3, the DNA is TGTGCCAGCAGCGTAGCTCGACAGGGTGGCGGCTACACCTTC.

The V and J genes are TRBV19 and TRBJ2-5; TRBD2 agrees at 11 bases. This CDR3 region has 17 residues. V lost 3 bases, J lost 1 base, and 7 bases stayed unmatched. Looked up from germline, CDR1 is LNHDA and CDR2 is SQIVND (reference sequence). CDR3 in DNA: TGTGCCAGTAGTATTGGCGCGGGACTAGCGGCCCAAGAGACCCAGTACTTC. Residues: CASSIGAGLAAQETQYF.

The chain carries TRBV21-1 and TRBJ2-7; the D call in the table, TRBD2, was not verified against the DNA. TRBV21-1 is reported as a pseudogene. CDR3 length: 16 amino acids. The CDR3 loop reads CASIGSGAEAFDEQYF. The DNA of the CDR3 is TGTGCCAGCATAGGAAGCGGGGCGGAGGCCTTCGACGAGCAGTACTTC.

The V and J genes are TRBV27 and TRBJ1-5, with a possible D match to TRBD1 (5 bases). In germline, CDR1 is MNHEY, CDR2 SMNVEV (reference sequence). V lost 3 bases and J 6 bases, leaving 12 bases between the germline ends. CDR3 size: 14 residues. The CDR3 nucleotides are TGTGCCAGCAGTTTTTCGGGGGTTGGTCAGCCCCAGCATTTT. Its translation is CASSFSGVGQPQHF.

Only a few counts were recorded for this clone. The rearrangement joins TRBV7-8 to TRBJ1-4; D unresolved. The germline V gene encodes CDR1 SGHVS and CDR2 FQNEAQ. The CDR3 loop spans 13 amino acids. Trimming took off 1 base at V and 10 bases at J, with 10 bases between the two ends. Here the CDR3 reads CASSLGTEGKLFF. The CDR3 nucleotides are TGTGCCAGCAGCTTAGGTACTGAGGGAAAACTGTTTTTT.